Reported below is one T cell receptor (beta chain). V was clipped by 4 bases and J by 3 bases, with 9 bases between them. The germline V gene has CDR1 SGHNT and CDR2 YYREEE (reference sequence). CDR3 length equals 13 residues. The data originate from a study of shared clonotypes between healthy human individuals. Whole-study context: CD4 naive and CD4 memory each took three plates per donor, while CD8 naive took two and CD8 memory one.

Donors had no recently reported acute infections or vaccinations and were HIV-negative. Sequenced by immunoSEQ multiplex PCR; TCRdb stores in-frame clones only, minus some. The profile shows some 550,000 clones, 97% of them singletons. Sample: naive CD4+ T cells sorted from blood. Stated subset: CD45RA+ positively selected. V is TRBV5-4 and J is TRBJ2-3; D may be TRBD2 (6 bases). The receptor was derived from a woman aged 25-40 years in good health. CDR3 sequence reads: CASSRGLTDTQYF. The CDR3, as DNA: TGTGCCAGCAGCCGGGGACTGACAGATACGCAGTATTTT.